This T cell receptor (beta chain) originates from a study of T cell responses to AZD1222 COVID-19 vaccine. Study results and limitations: Spike-specific TCR breadth and depth were elevated following two AZD1222 doses. Clonal diversity was possibly underestimated, and the donors were mostly white British, with more females. The peak T cell response came first, and repertoires were sampled only after it. Mapped onto spike, vaccine-associated CD4 TCRs spanned it and were dominant at 160-218 and 743-854.

Repertoires were generated with immunoSEQ multiplex PCR, while TCRdb's copy carries only in-frame clones and drops some. The sample yields 150,000 or so clones, 90% seen once. Of note for this clone: What it binds is not known.

The germline V gene has CDR1 MNHEY and CDR2 SVGEGT. This CDR3 has 18 residues. V was pared by 5 bases and J by 0 bases, with 11 bases of the junction left unmatched. The receptor's source is an adult in good health. The source was peripheral blood, collected on day 0 of AZD1222 vaccination. The J gene is TRBJ1-5, the V gene TRBV6-2 or TRBV6-3; 9 positions agree with TRBD1. Here the CDR3 DNA reads TGTGCCAGCAGTGCCGGGACAGGGCTGCCCTATAGCAATCAGCCCCAGCATTTT. Its protein is CASSAGTGLPYSNQPQHF.